These 24 T cell receptor beta chains originate from one sample sequenced in a study of OX40 agonist ivuxolimab in advanced cancers. Here immunoSEQ multiplex PCR was the method, and the copy in TCRdb shows in-frame clones only, minus some. In the table there are about 89,000 clones, 85% to 90% of which are singletons. This specimen consisted of CD4+ or CD8+ T cells sorted from blood, obtained in a trial of the OX40 agonist ivuxolimab. The source of these receptors is an adult with an advanced solid tumor such as melanoma, head and neck, liver or kidney cancer.

By frequency in the sample, this clone is medium-sized. The genes are TRBV4-1 and TRBJ1-3; D is unclear. Trimming took 4 bases from V and 4 from J, leaving 14 bases between them. The CDR3 is made up of 15 amino acids. CDR1 and CDR2 from the germline V gene are MGHRA and YSYEKL. Here the CDR3 DNA reads TGCGCCAGCAGCCTCCCCTCGGCCTCAGGAAACACCATATATTTT. Translated, it gives CASSLPSASGNTIYF.

The chain couples TRBV9 to TRBJ2-1; D may correspond to TRBD1 or TRBD2 (6 bases each). Trimming removed 0 bases at V and 7 bases at J, with 11 bases between. The germline V gene has CDR1 SGDLS and CDR2 YYNGEE. CDR3 length equals 14 residues. The CDR3 sequence: CASSVGQGRNEQFF. CDR3 DNA sequence: TGTGCCAGCAGCGTAGGTCAGGGGAGGAATGAGCAGTTCTTC.

V usage is TRBV11-3 and J usage is TRBJ2-7; TRBD2 might be the D (5 bases). With 3 bases removed from V and 7 bases from J, the gap between germline ends came to 16 bases. The V gene's germline CDR1 is SGHNT and CDR2 YENEEA. This CDR3 has 14 residues. CDR3 protein: CASSFYAGEREQYF. The CDR3 DNA sequence: TGTGCCAGCAGCTTCTACGCTGGTGAGCGGGAGCAGTACTTC.

The rearrangement joins TRBV7-9 to TRBJ1-1; the D is unclear. Germline CDR1 and CDR2: SEHNR and FQNEAQ (reference sequence). Trimming took 2 bases from V and 3 from J, leaving 7 bases between them. The CDR3 covers 13 residues. CDR3 sequence reads: CASSLNSYTEAFF. CDR3 in DNA: TGTGCCAGCAGCTTAAACTCCTACACTGAAGCTTTCTTT. The full variable domain, its missing parts supplied by reference TRBV7-9 and TRBJ1-1, is DTGVSQNPRHKITKRGQNVTFRCDPISEHNRLYWYRQTLGQGPEFLTYFQNEAQLEKSRLLSDRFSAERPKGSFSTLEIQRTEQGDSAMYLCASSLNSYTEAFFGQGTRLTVV.

The chain employs TRBV2 and TRBJ1-2; D is ambiguous. There are 11 residues in the CDR3. The V end lost 10 bases, the J end lost 1 base, and 7 bases lay between the germline ends. CDR1 SNHLY and CDR2 FYNNEI come from the germline V gene. The CDR3 DNA sequence: TGTGCCATGACGGATAACTATGGCTACACCTTC. It translates to CAMTDNYGYTF.

This chain connects TRBV18 to TRBJ1-3; D gene uncertain. The V end was cut by 0 bases, the J end by 4 bases, with 10 bases between. CDR3 length equals 15 residues. Germline V gene lookup returns CDR1 KGHSH and CDR2 LQKENI. The CDR3 spells CASSPPVGSGNTIYF. CDR3 nucleotides: TGTGCCAGCTCACCACCGGTGGGTTCAGGAAACACCATATATTTT.

V and J are TRBV6-1 and TRBJ1-5; tentative D call: TRBD1 (6 bases). V was cut by 6 bases and J by 5 bases, with 11 bases left in between. The CDR3 consists of 13 residues. CDR1 is MNHNS and CDR2 is SASEGT in the germline V gene. The CDR3 loop reads CASREGGYQPQHF. CDR3 DNA: TGTGCCAGCAGGGAGGGGGGATATCAGCCCCAGCATTTT.

This clone is categorized as medium-sized. The chain has TRBV19 and TRBJ1-5, with D perhaps matching TRBD1 (6 bases). This CDR3 is built from 12 residues. Germline-derived CDR1 and CDR2 are LNHDA and SQIVND (reference sequence). With 7 bases removed from V and 7 bases from J, the gap between germline ends came to 11 bases. The CDR3 sequence is CASNGGEQPQHF. In nucleotides, the CDR3 is TGTGCCAGTAATGGGGGCGAGCAGCCCCAGCATTTT.

The rearrangement uses TRBV11-1 and TRBJ2-2, with 8 bases lining up with TRBD1. J lost 6 bases, V lost 5 bases, and 8 bases had no gene match. There are 15 residues in the CDR3. From germline, CDR1 is SGHAT and CDR2 FQDESV (reference sequence). The CDR3 nucleotides read TGTGCCAGCAGCCCTGGGACAGGACATTCCGGGGAGCTGTTTTTT. Protein: CASSPGTGHSGELFF.

J is TRBJ2-3 and V is TRBV10-3; D is unresolved. The germline V gene has CDR1 ENHRY and CDR2 SYGVKD. The CDR3 length is 13 residues. Trimming pared 7 bases from V and 1 base from J, leaving 9 bases between. DNA for the CDR3: TGTGCCATCACCCCAACGGGCACAGATACGCAGTATTTT. This gives the protein CAITPTGTDTQYF.

V gene TRBV6-5 combines with J gene TRBJ1-2; 7 nucleotides line up with TRBD1. V gave up 0 bases and J gave up 4 bases; unmatched junction bases: 5. The CDR3 is 15 residues long. Germline V gene lookup returns CDR1 MNHEY and CDR2 SVGAGI. CDR3 protein: CASSYSGAGGYGYTF. CDR3 DNA sequence: TGTGCCAGCAGTTACTCTGGGGCAGGGGGCTATGGCTACACCTTC.

This chain links TRBV18 with TRBJ2-2; the D gene is possibly TRBD1 (5 bases). CDR1 and CDR2 from the germline V gene are KGHSH and LQKENI. The V gene lost 3 bases and the J gene lost 4 bases, with 9 bases spanning the gap. This CDR3 comprises 14 residues. CDR3 sequence: CASSPRERTGELFF. The CDR3 DNA sequence: TGTGCCAGCTCACCCAGGGAACGCACCGGGGAGCTGTTTTTT.

CDR3 coding DNA: TGCGCCAGCAGCCACAAGGGCGGGGGGTCTTTGAGGGAGCTGTTTTTT. Translation gives CASSHKGGGSLRELFF. This sequence joins TRBV4-1 and TRBJ2-2; 8 nucleotides agree with TRBD2. CDR3 length: 16 amino acids. V lost 3 bases, J lost 9 bases, and 12 bases stayed unmatched. The germline V gene has CDR1 MGHRA and CDR2 YSYEKL.

The genes are TRBV10-2 and TRBJ1-1, with 8 bases lining up with TRBD1. This CDR3 comprises 14 residues. CDR1 is WSHSY and CDR2 is SAAADI in the germline V gene. The V segment lost 4 bases and the J segment 3 bases; nucleotides outside the gene matches: 4. CDR3 region: CASSVTGGYTEAFF. CDR3 nucleotide sequence: TGCGCCAGCAGTGTTACAGGGGGTTACACTGAAGCTTTCTTT.

This clone appeared a single time. This chain joins TRBV2 and TRBJ1-2; no clear D. The CDR3 consists of 13 residues. Germline CDR1 SNHLY, CDR2 FYNNEI. Trimming stripped 2 bases from V and 4 bases from J, with 8 bases between. The CDR3 sequence is CASSETHSYGYTF. The CDR3 bases are TGTGCCAGCAGTGAAACGCACTCCTATGGCTACACCTTC.

This clone was observed a few times. This rearrangement joins TRBV7-9 to TRBJ1-4, with 8 nucleotides matching TRBD1. The germline V gene encodes CDR1 SEHNR and CDR2 FQNEAQ (reference sequence). This CDR3 region has 14 residues. V lost 1 base, J lost 5 bases, and 0 bases stayed unmatched. CDR3 bases: TGTGCCAGCAGCTTAGGGACAGGGAATGAAAAACTGTTTTTT. As protein: CASSLGTGNEKLFF. Using reference TRBV7-9 and TRBJ1-4 for the parts outside the CDR3, the full variable domain is DTGVSQNPRHKITKRGQNVTFRCDPISEHNRLYWYRQTLGQGPEFLTYFQNEAQLEKSRLLSDRFSAERPKGSFSTLEIQRTEQGDSAMYLCASSLGTGNEKLFFGSGTQLSVL.

The chain recombines TRBV5-5 with TRBJ2-3; D uncertain. V was trimmed by 1 base and J by 4 bases, leaving 7 bases between them. The CDR3 length is 13 residues. Per germline, CDR1 SGHKS and CDR2 YYEKEE (reference sequence). In DNA, the CDR3 is TGTGCCAGCAGCTTGCGCCCCGCAGATACGCAGTATTTT. Amino acid sequence: CASSLRPADTQYF.

The gene calls are TRBV4-1 and TRBJ2-6, with unresolved D. This CDR3 is 18 amino acids long. V was trimmed by 1 base and J by 4 bases, leaving 17 bases between them. Germline values: CDR1 MGHRA, CDR2 YSYEKL. The CDR3 bases are TGCGCCAGCAGCCAAGGGATTTTCAGCGCCTTAGGGGCCAACGTCCTGACTTTC. Its protein is CASSQGIFSALGANVLTF.

The chain is built from TRBV7-2 and TRBJ1-1, with 7 bases that match TRBD1. Germline CDR1 reads SGHTA; CDR2 reads FQGNSA. V shed 4 bases and J 1 base; nucleotides not matched to a gene: 3. The CDR3 covers 14 residues. CDR3 residues: CASSYRGGNTEAFF. CDR3 nucleotides: TGTGCCAGCAGCTACAGGGGAGGGAACACTGAAGCTTTCTTT.

The chain carries TRBV2 and TRBJ2-3; tentative D call: TRBD1 (7 bases). V was pared by 6 bases and J by 5 bases, with 21 bases between. CDR3 length equals 16 residues. In germline, CDR1 is SNHLY, CDR2 FYNNEI. CDR3 nucleotide sequence: TGTGCCAGCAGGGACCTTCAGGGGGGCTCCTTAGATACGCAGTATTTT. Its translation: CASRDLQGGSLDTQYF.

The chain recombines TRBV4-1 with TRBJ2-1; TRBD1 aligns across 10 bases. J was trimmed by 5 bases and V by 1 base; bases with no gene match: 11. The germline CDR1 and CDR2 sequences are MGHRA and YSYEKL. The CDR3 sequence is 18 residues long. CDR3 sequence: CASSQGPGQGVLNNEQFF. The CDR3 nucleotides read TGCGCCAGCAGCCAAGGACCCGGACAGGGGGTTCTTAACAATGAGCAGTTCTTC.

The rearrangement joins TRBV5-1 to TRBJ1-1; D is unclear. Germline V gene lookup returns CDR1 SGHRS and CDR2 YFSETQ. Trimming took off 0 bases at V and 1 base at J, with 10 bases between the two ends. The CDR3 contains 15 residues. The CDR3: CASSLGGEWNTEAFF. The CDR3 nucleotides are TGCGCCAGCAGCTTGGGTGGGGAATGGAACACTGAAGCTTTCTTT. The full variable domain, completed using reference TRBV5-1 and TRBJ1-1, is KAGVTQTPRYLIKTRGQQVTLSCSPISGHRSVSWYQQTPGQGLQFLFEYFSETQRNKGNFPGRFSGRQFSNSRSEMNVSTLELGDSALYLCASSLGGEWNTEAFFGQGTRLTVV.

The chain recombines TRBV7-6 with TRBJ2-7, with 11 bases identical to TRBD2. The CDR3 totals 13 residues. The germline gives CDR1 SGHVS, CDR2 FNYEAQ. Unmatched junction bases numbered 0, after V lost 5 bases and J lost 3 bases. CDR3 in amino acids: CASSGTSGYEQYF. CDR3 sequence (DNA): TGTGCCAGCAGCGGGACTAGCGGCTACGAGCAGTACTTC.

This chain joins TRBV2 and TRBJ1-5, with D possibly being TRBD1 (5 bases). V lost 6 bases and J 6 bases, leaving 18 bases between the germline ends. The CDR3 sequence is 15 residues long. The germline V gene encodes CDR1 SNHLY and CDR2 FYNNEI. The chain's CDR3 is CASSSQGGVGQPQHF. In DNA form, the CDR3 reads TGTGCCAGCAGCTCCCAGGGAGGGGTTGGTCAGCCCCAGCATTTT. Filled out from reference TRBV2 and TRBJ1-5, the complete variable domain reads EPEVTQTPSHQVTQMGQEVILRCVPISNHLYFYWYRQILGQKVEFLVSFYNNEISEKSEIFDDQFSVERPDGSNFTLKIRSTKLEDSAMYFCASSSQGGVGQPQHFGDGTRLSIL.